This passage covers 17 T cell receptor beta chains from one sample sequenced in a study of T cells in Graves' hyperthyroidism and ophthalmopathy. Amplified TCR beta CDR3 regions came from RNA transcripts. A set of HTBI primers served as the primers for a first-round RT-PCR of the TCR CDR3. TCRdb recomputed calls from the multiplex PCR reads with MiXCR, one row per CDR3 protein. The sample contains roughly 500,000 distinct CDR3 sequences, 46% of which appear only once. The specimen sequenced was peripheral blood or thyroid tissue (not recorded which). Receptors were obtained from an adult woman with Graves' disease, either hyperthyroidism or ophthalmopathy (not recorded which).

This sequence joins TRBV6-1 and TRBJ2-7; 7 bases align to TRBD1. V shed 6 bases, J shed 3 bases, and the junction held 11 bases outside the gene matches. Germline values: CDR1 MNHNS, CDR2 SASEGT. There are 15 residues in the CDR3. The DNA of the CDR3 is TGTGCCAGCAGCTCCCCACGGGACAGCAACTACGAGCAGTACTTC. This translates into CASSSPRDSNYEQYF.

In its sample, this clonotype was seen many times. This chain uses TRBV11-3 with TRBJ2-5, with D hard to call. The V gene's germline CDR1 is SGHNT and CDR2 YENEEA. CDR3 length: 15 amino acids. The V end lost 5 bases, the J end lost 3 bases, and 16 bases lay between the germline ends. This CDR3 is CASSPFFSQKETQYF. CDR3 coding DNA: TGTGCCAGCAGCCCCTTTTTTTCTCAGAAAGAGACCCAGTACTTC.

V is TRBV24-1 and J is TRBJ2-1, with 7 positions matching TRBD1. The CDR3 is 16 residues long. V gave up 4 bases and J gave up 3 bases; unmatched junction bases: 8. CDR1 is KGHDR, CDR2 SFDVKD, per germline. The CDR3 spells CATSDPTGSNYNEQFF. DNA for the CDR3: TGTGCCACCAGTGACCCGACAGGGTCTAACTACAATGAGCAGTTCTTC.

The chain carries TRBV4-3 and TRBJ2-3; TRBD2 is a possible D gene (6 bases). Per germline, CDR1 LGHNA and CDR2 YSLEER. CDR3 size: 17 residues. Trimming removed 0 bases at V and 0 bases at J, with 13 bases between. CDR3: CASSQDVGSVSTDTQYF. CDR3 DNA sequence: TGCGCCAGCAGCCAAGATGTCGGGAGTGTCAGCACAGATACGCAGTATTTT.

This clonotype has a handful of counts. This chain connects TRBV7-9 to TRBJ2-7; D perhaps matches TRBD1 (6 bases). The V gene's germline CDR1 is SEHNR and CDR2 FQNEAQ (reference sequence). The CDR3 runs to 15 residues. Trimming left V 6 bases short and J 6 bases short, with 21 bases between. CDR3 nucleotide sequence: TGTGCCAGCAGTACCCGGGACACCTTCGCGGTCGAGCAGTACTTC. Translated, it gives CASSTRDTFAVEQYF.

This clonotype was seen more than once but under ten times. This sequence joins TRBV6-2 or TRBV6-3 and TRBJ1-2; D remains unclear. Trimming cost V 4 bases and J 7 bases, with 10 bases left between them. The CDR3 has 12 amino acids. Germline V gene lookup returns CDR1 MNHEY and CDR2 SVGEGT. The DNA of the CDR3 is TGTGCCAGCAGTTTCAGGACCACTGGCTACACCTTC. Translated, it gives CASSFRTTGYTF.

The V and J genes are TRBV15 and TRBJ2-7, with a weak D call TRBD2 (5 bases). The CDR3 spans 14 residues. V was shortened by 0 bases and J by 0 bases, with 6 bases between the two germline ends. The germline V gene has CDR1 LNHNV and CDR2 YYDKDF (reference sequence). CDR3 coding DNA: TGTGCCACCAGCAGAGATCGGGGCTCCTACGAGCAGTACTTC. Its translation is CATSRDRGSYEQYF.

This clonotype was observed many times. V is TRBV25-1 and J is TRBJ2-7; 8 bases match TRBD1. The CDR3 is 19 amino acids. Germline-derived CDR1 and CDR2 are MGHDK and SYGVNS. The V and J ends lost 3 bases and 0 bases, in that order; junction bases with no gene match: 16. The CDR3 nucleotides read TGTGCCAGCAGTGACGACAGGGGACACGTAGATTGTTTCTCCTACGAGCAGTACTTC. It yields the protein CASSDDRGHVDCFSYEQYF.

This chain connects TRBV13 to TRBJ2-5, with D perhaps TRBD1 (6 bases). CDR1 is PRHDT, CDR2 FYEKMQ, per germline (reference sequence). Trimming took 6 bases from V and 5 from J, leaving 16 bases between them. The CDR3 covers 14 residues. The CDR3 nucleotides are TGTGCCAGCAGTCTAGACAGTGGGGGCGAGACCCAGTACTTC. This encodes CASSLDSGGETQYF. Complete variable domain (other parts from reference TRBV13 and TRBJ2-5): AAGVIQSPRHLIKEKRETATLKCYPIPRHDTVYWYQQGPGQDPQFLISFYEKMQSDKGSIPDRFSAQQFSDYHSELNMSSLELGDSALYFCASSLDSGGETQYFGPGTRLLVL.

The gene calls are TRBV14 and TRBJ1-6; unclear D gene. V dropped 4 bases and J dropped 8 bases, with 21 bases sitting between them. Germline loops: CDR1 SGHDN, CDR2 FVKESK. This CDR3 spans 17 amino acids. CDR3 protein: CASSRSSFVREDSPLHF. The CDR3 DNA follows: TGTGCCAGCAGCCGGAGTTCGTTTGTGAGGGAAGATTCACCCCTCCACTTT.

This clonotype was counted many times. The chain uses TRBV9 and TRBJ2-2, with D unresolved. This CDR3 has 14 residues. Trimming left V 0 bases short and J 6 bases short, with 9 bases between. Germline V gene sequence: CDR1 SGDLS, CDR2 YYNGEE. This CDR3 reads CASSVGRPAGELFF. CDR3 nucleotides: TGTGCCAGCAGCGTAGGGCGTCCGGCCGGGGAGCTGTTTTTT. The variable domain in full, with the rest retrieved from reference TRBV9 and TRBJ2-2, is DSGVTQTPKHLITATGQRVTLRCSPRSGDLSVYWYQQSLDQGLQFLIQYYNGEERAKGNILERFSAQQFPDLHSELNLSSLELGDSALYFCASSVGRPAGELFFGEGSRLTVL.

V and J are TRBV20-1 and TRBJ1-5; D uncertain. The CDR3 is made up of 15 amino acids. Trimming took 1 base from V and 6 from J, leaving 16 bases between them. Germline V gene lookup returns CDR1 DFQATT and CDR2 SNEGSKA (reference sequence). DNA for the CDR3: TGCAGTGCTAGAGTTTTTGGTCGTGTTGTTCAGCCCCAGCATTTT. Protein product: CSARVFGRVVQPQHF.

The chain joins TRBV7-9 to TRBJ2-5; D remains unclear. Trimming took 2 bases from V and 5 from J, leaving 12 bases between them. The CDR3 loop spans 14 amino acids. CDR1 SEHNR and CDR2 FQNEAQ come from the germline V gene (reference sequence). DNA for the CDR3: TGTGCCAGCAGCTTAAAGTCGTGGCAGGAGACCCAGTACTTC. Its protein product is CASSLKSWQETQYF.

A single count supports this clonotype. The chain recombines TRBV7-3 with TRBJ1-1, with a possible D match to TRBD1 (6 bases). The germline gives CDR1 SGHTA, CDR2 FQGTGA. This CDR3 comprises 13 residues. V lost 6 bases to trimming and J lost 8 bases, with 16 bases between them. In nucleotides, the CDR3 is TGTGCCAGCAGTTTTATCTTTACAGGGGAAGCTTTCTTT. Protein: CASSFIFTGEAFF.

This clonotype has a handful of counts. The chain couples TRBV6-6 to TRBJ1-5; D unclear. Per germline, CDR1 MNHNY and CDR2 SVGAGI (reference sequence). V was cut by 5 bases and J by 2 bases, with 13 bases left in between. This CDR3 comprises 15 residues. This CDR3 is CASSEDGGGNQPQHF. The CDR3 region has the DNA TGTGCCAGCAGTGAAGATGGAGGCGGCAATCAGCCCCAGCATTTT.

This clonotype occurred a few times. The chain combines TRBV10-3 with TRBJ1-5, with 9 bases aligning to TRBD1. J gave up 2 bases and V 6 bases, and 5 bases lay outside the gene matches. The germline V gene encodes CDR1 ENHRY and CDR2 SYGVKD. CDR3 length equals 15 residues. CDR3 amino acids: CAISDRGYGNQPQHF. The CDR3 DNA reads TGTGCCATCAGCGACAGGGGGTATGGCAATCAGCCCCAGCATTTT.

CDR3 residues: CSARVAGTDGETQYF. Here the CDR3 DNA reads TGCAGTGCTAGAGTGGCCGGGACAGACGGAGAGACCCAGTACTTC. The V gene is TRBV20-1, the J gene TRBJ2-5; 7 bases match TRBD1. The germline CDR1 and CDR2 sequences are DFQATT and SNEGSKA (reference sequence). The CDR3 length is 15 residues. Trimming at V came to 1 base and at J to 4 bases, leaving 9 bases not matched to a gene.